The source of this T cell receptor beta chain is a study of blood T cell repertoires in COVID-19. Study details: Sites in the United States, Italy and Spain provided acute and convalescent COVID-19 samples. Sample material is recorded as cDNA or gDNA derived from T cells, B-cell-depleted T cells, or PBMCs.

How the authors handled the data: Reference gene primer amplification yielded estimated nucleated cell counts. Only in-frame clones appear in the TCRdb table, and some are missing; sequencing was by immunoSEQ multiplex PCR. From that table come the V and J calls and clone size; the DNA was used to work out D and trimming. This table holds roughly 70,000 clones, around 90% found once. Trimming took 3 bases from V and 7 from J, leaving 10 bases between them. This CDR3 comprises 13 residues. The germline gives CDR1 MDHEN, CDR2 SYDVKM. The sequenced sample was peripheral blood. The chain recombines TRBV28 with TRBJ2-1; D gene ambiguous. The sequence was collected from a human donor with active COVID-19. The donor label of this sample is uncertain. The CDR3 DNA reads TGTGCCAGCAGTTTCCCAGGTGAAAATGAGCAGTTCTTC. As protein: CASSFPGENEQFF.